This T cell receptor (beta chain) was sequenced for a study of early T cells in non-severe SARS-CoV-2 infection (dated by TCRdb to the early 2020s). Describing the broader study: Because TCR sequencing relied on bulk RNA taken from unsorted whole blood, pairing of alpha and beta chains was not possible. The research as a whole found: VDJdb matching was skewed toward anti-spike CD8 responses and likely underestimated virus-specific expansions by missing private and CD4 specificities.

This clonotype was seen many times. It lacks a known antigen. Per-nucleotide qualities are absent, and no much larger clonotype sits a single base away. Spanning cysteine to phenylalanine, the CDR3 consists of 17 amino acids. The only DNA kept is the CDR3, 51 bases in frame from the first base. From a lookup of the germline V gene, CDR1 and CDR2 are SGHTA and FQGTGA. Deletion took 5 bases off V and 3 bases off J, with a span of 20 bases between the germline ends. This was a case-control study nested in a cohort of healthcare workers in London, UK, who had nasopharyngeal swab PCR tests and blood samples taken every week. Between 23 and 31 March 2020, the week of the UK lockdown, healthcare workers were enrolled and then followed up weekly for as long as 16 weeks. To prepare the library, 5' RACE was applied. Sequencing was performed on a NextSeq 500. The TCR library protocol attached unique molecular identifiers to individual cDNA molecules to correct for sequencing error and PCR bias. Sequencing covered both TCR alpha and beta chains, and within each sample the abundances of alpha and beta sequences were tightly co-correlated. The authors processed their data as follows. Decombinator V4 was used to annotate the V gene, J gene and CDR3 of the TCR sequences. TCRs were defined as expanded if a significant change between any two time points was detected under a Poisson model with p below 0.0001. TCR abundances were normalised to the total number of TCRs sequenced per sample and expressed as counts per million. MAIT TCRs were defined by TRAV1-2 paired with TRAJ12, TRAJ20 or TRAJ33, and iNKT TCRs by TRAV10 paired with TRAJ18. VDJdb, accessed 1 November 2021, was searched for CMV, EBV and SARS-CoV-2 annotated TCRs, with TCRs annotated for multiple antigens excluded. TCRdb ran its own pipeline on the public reads, namely fastp trimming at Q25 and MiXCR clone calling, and kept in-frame beta chains. Rows matching on CDR3 protein sequence are summarized as one entry with the most common DNA and genes. In this record, the V and J calls reflect TCRdb's handling and not the investigators' own analysis. The sample table holds about 69,000 distinct CDR3 sequences, of which approximately 4.5% were seen once. Together, the top ten hold around 3.4% of the sample.

This material consisted of whole blood, taken at baseline. The receptor comes from an adult who was a healthcare worker with PCR-confirmed SARS-CoV-2 infection or an uninfected control (not recorded which). The donor label of this sample is uncertain. Rearrangement joined TRBV7-3 to TRBJ2-1; the best D guess is TRBD1, with 5 bases matching. The CDR3 reads as follows: CASSGEQGVPRYNEQFF. In nucleotide form, the sequence is TGTGCCAGCAGCGGAGAACAAGGGGTCCCCCGCTACAATGAGCAGTTCTTC.